This is a list of T cell receptor beta chains from one sample in a study of radiotherapy plus CTLA-4 blockade in lung cancer. Clones were sequenced by immunoSEQ multiplex PCR, and TCRdb holds only the in-frame ones, with some missing. The sample consists of about 45,000 clones, approximately 62% of them appearing once. The sample was peripheral blood, taken from a patient treated with radiotherapy plus ipilimumab. The source is a human donor with non-small cell lung cancer who had a partial response to radiotherapy plus ipilimumab. Both conserved end residues are part of each CDR3. The D gene is left open where the match is weak. Size is omitted from some rows. Given values are once, few, many or a class for expanded clones.

>TRBJ1-1|TRBV4-2|medium-sized|.
CASSPSAGRDEAFF
TGTGCCAGCAGCCCCTCAGCAGGCAGGGATGAAGCTTTCTTT
>TRBJ1-5|TRBV19|few|TRBD1
CASSISRGSNQPQHF
TGTGCCAGTAGTATAAGCAGGGGGAGCAATCAGCCCCAGCATTTT
>TRBJ2-1|TRBV5-4|.|TRBD2
CASQRREEGNEQFF
TGTGCCAGCCAACGGCGGGAGGAGGGGAATGAGCAGTTCTTC
>TRBJ1-1|TRBV4-2|few|.
CASSQDPFGATEAFF
TGTGCCAGCAGCCAAGACCCTTTTGGGGCCACTGAAGCTTTCTTT
>TRBJ2-3|TRBV19|.|TRBD1
CASSMDRGPDTQYF
TGTGCCAGTAGTATGGACAGGGGCCCAGATACGCAGTATTTT
>TRBJ2-7|TRBV9|.|TRBD2
CASSSGGGGSSYEQYF
TGTGCCAGCAGCTCAGGTGGGGGGGGGAGCTCCTACGAGCAGTACTTC
>TRBJ2-7|TRBV13|few|TRBD1
CASRLQGQGSYEQYF
TGTGCCAGCAGACTCCAGGGACAGGGATCCTACGAGCAGTACTTC
>TRBJ1-6|TRBV30|few|TRBD1
CAWKGRGRSPLHF
TGTGCCTGGAAGGGCAGGGGGCGTTCACCCCTCCACTTT
>TRBJ2-5|TRBV18|.|.
CAGSPEETQYF
TGTGCCGGCTCACCCGAAGAGACCCAGTACTTC
>TRBJ1-1|TRBV19|.|TRBD1
CASCDRGLTEAFF
TGTGCCAGTTGCGACAGGGGGCTCACTGAAGCTTTCTTT
>TRBJ1-2|TRBV19|.|TRBD1
CASSITGGGYTF
TGTGCCAGTAGTATTACAGGGGGTGGATACACCTTC
>TRBJ1-1|TRBV28|.|.
CASRRERGGTEAFF
TGTGCCAGCAGGAGGGAAAGAGGGGGCACTGAAGCTTTCTTT
>TRBJ1-2|TRBV19|.|.
CATRSRGIDGYTF
TGTGCCACTAGGAGCAGGGGCATCGATGGCTACACCTTC
>TRBJ2-2|TRBV19|.|TRBD1
CASAAATGVTGELFF
TGTGCCAGTGCGGCAGCTACAGGGGTCACCGGGGAGCTGTTTTTT
>TRBJ1-3|TRBV9|.|.
CASSSGVLGNTIYF
TGTGCCAGCAGCTCAGGTGTATTGGGAAACACCATATATTTT
>TRBJ1-4|TRBV4-2|.|TRBD1
CASSQGGNRGNEKLFF
TGTGCCAGCAGCCAAGGGGGGAACAGGGGTAATGAAAAACTGTTTTTT
>TRBJ2-7|TRBV27|.|TRBD1
CASSRTGGILSSYEQYF
TGTGCCTCAAGTAGGACAGGGGGCATCTTATCGTCCTACGAGCAGTACTTC
>TRBJ2-1|TRBV9|.|.
CASTEGNEQFF
TGTGCCAGCACCGAGGGTAATGAGCAGTTCTTC
>TRBJ1-2|TRBV4-3|few|.
CASSQDYTDLYGYTF
TGCGCCAGCAGCCAAGATTATACAGATCTCTATGGCTACACCTTC
>TRBJ1-2|TRBV7-9|.|.
CASSPLLGTGRQQRGYTF
TGTGCCAGCAGCCCGCTCTTAGGAACAGGACGCCAGCAAAGGGGCTACACCTTC
>TRBJ1-2|TRBV29-1|.|TRBD1
CSVVRDSWGYTF
TGCAGCGTCGTCCGGGACAGCTGGGGCTACACCTTC
>TRBJ1-2|TRBV7-2|.|.
CASSLDLGADYGYTF
TGTGCCAGCAGCTTAGATCTGGGGGCGGACTATGGCTACACCTTC
>TRBJ2-1|TRBV11-3|.|TRBD2
CASSPTSGVEQFF
TGTGCCAGCAGCCCAACTAGCGGGGTAGAGCAGTTCTTC
>TRBJ1-2|TRBV4-3|.|.
CASSQWETDPNGYTF
TGCGCCAGCAGCCAATGGGAGACCGACCCTAACGGCTACACCTTC
>TRBJ2-7|TRBV7-8|once|.
CASSSARAGGTYEQYF
TGTGCCAGCAGCTCAGCCCGGGCAGGGGGGACCTACGAGCAGTACTTC
>TRBJ2-1|TRBV20-1|.|.
CSAFSGEQFF
TGCAGTGCTTTTAGCGGTGAGCAGTTCTTC
>TRBJ1-1|TRBV2|.|.
CASSEPYTEAFF
TGTGCCAGCAGTGAACCTTACACTGAAGCTTTCTTT
>TRBJ2-7|TRBV2|.|.
CASSDAAGSYEQYF
TGTGCCAGCAGTGATGCAGCGGGCTCCTACGAGCAGTACTTC
>TRBJ2-7|TRBV7-3|few|TRBD1
CASVATGVTYEQYF
TGTGCCAGCGTGGCGACAGGGGTTACCTACGAGCAGTACTTC